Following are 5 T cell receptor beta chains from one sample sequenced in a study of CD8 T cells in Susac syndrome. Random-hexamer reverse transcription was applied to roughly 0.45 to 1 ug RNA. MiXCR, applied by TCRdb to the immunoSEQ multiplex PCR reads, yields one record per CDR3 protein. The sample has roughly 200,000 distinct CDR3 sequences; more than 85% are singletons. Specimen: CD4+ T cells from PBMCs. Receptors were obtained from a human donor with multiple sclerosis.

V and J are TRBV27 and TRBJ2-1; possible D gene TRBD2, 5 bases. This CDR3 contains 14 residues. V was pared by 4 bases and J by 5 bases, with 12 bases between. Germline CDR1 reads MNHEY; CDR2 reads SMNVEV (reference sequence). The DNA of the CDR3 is TGTGCCAGCAGTTCTCGGGCCGGGGACAATGAGCAGTTCTTC. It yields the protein CASSSRAGDNEQFF.

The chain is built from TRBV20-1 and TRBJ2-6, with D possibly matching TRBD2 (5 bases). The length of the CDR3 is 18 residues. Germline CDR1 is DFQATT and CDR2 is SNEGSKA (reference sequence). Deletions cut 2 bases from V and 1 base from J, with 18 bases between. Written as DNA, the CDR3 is TGCAGTGCTAGAACCCGTAGGTCTGGGAGTTCTGGGGCCAACGTCCTGACTTTC. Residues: CSARTRRSGSSGANVLTF.

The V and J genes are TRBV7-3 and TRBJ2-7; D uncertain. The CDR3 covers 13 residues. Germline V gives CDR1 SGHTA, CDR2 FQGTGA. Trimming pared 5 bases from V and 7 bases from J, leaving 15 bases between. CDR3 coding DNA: TGTGCCAGCAGCCAAGACTCCCTTAGGGAGCAGTACTTC. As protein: CASSQDSLREQYF.

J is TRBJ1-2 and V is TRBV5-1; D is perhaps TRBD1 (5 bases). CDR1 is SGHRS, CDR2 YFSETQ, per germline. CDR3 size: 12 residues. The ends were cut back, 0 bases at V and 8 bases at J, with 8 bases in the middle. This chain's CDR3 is CASSLDGGGYTF. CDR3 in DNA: TGCGCCAGCAGCTTGGACGGGGGAGGCTACACCTTC.

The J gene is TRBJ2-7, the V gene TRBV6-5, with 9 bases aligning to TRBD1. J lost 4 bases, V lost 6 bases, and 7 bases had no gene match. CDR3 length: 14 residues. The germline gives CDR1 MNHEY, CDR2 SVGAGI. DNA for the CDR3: TGTGCCAGCAGGAAAGGACAGGGGAATTACGAGCAGTACTTC. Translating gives CASRKGQGNYEQYF.